A selection of T cell receptor beta chains follows, all from one sample in a study of T-cell reconstitution after alpha-beta-depleted transplantation in children. TCRdb itself ran the PCR reads through MiXCR, one entry per CDR3 protein. This table has 700,000 or so distinct CDR3 sequences, around 13% appearing once. The material was PBMCs, obtained before TCRalphabeta/CD19-depleted stem cell transplant. These receptors all stem from a girl aged 2-10 years with congenital amegakaryocytic thrombocytopenia, due to receive a stem cell transplant. CDR3s include the opening cysteine and the closing phenylalanine or tryptophan. D genes are given only for firm matches. Clone size is stated in some rows and not others, as once, few, many or a class when expanded.

clone_size | j_call | d_call | v_call | cdr3_aa | cdr3_nt
- | TRBJ2-7 | TRBD1 | TRBV7-2 | CVSSLQTGVGYEQYF | TGTGTCAGCAGCTTACAGACAGGGGTCGGCTACGAGCAGTACTTC
many | TRBJ2-2 | - | TRBV28 | CASEEAGGELFF | TGTGCCAGCGAGGAGGCGGGCGGGGAGCTGTTTTTT
- | TRBJ2-5 | TRBD2 | TRBV29-1 | CSVEGTSGKQETQYF | TGCAGCGTTGAAGGGACTAGCGGAAAACAAGAGACCCAGTACTTC
many | TRBJ2-7 | - | TRBV24-1 | CATTPRGQGAF | TGTGCCACCACTCCGAGGGGACAAGGAGCCTTC
- | TRBJ2-7 | TRBD2 | TRBV20-1 | CSALAGPHYEQYF | TGCAGTGCTTTAGCGGGGCCCCATTACGAGCAGTACTTC
few | TRBJ2-1 | - | TRBV4-1 | CASSQVGGGRRNEQFF | TGCGCCAGCAGCCAAGTTGGTGGGGGGCGGAGAAATGAGCAGTTCTTC
many | TRBJ2-5 | - | TRBV12-3/TRBV12-4 | CASSFGLGETQYF | TGTGCCAGCAGTTTTGGGCTAGGGGAGACCCAGTACTTC
few | TRBJ2-7 | TRBD2 | TRBV19 | CASNGAGSSYEQYF | TGTGCCAGTAACGGAGCGGGGAGCTCCTACGAGCAGTACTTC
many | TRBJ2-5 | - | TRBV28 | CASTTLRGAETQYF | TGTGCCAGCACCACGTTGCGTGGGGCAGAGACCCAGTACTTC
once | TRBJ2-1 | TRBD2 | TRBV20-1 | CSALGLADYNEQFF | TGCAGTGCGTTGGGACTAGCGGACTACAATGAGCAGTTCTTC
many | TRBJ1-2 | - | TRBV5-1 | CASSFGGRDGYTF | TGTGCCAGCAGTTTTGGGGGAAGGGATGGCTACACCTTC
many | TRBJ2-7 | - | TRBV27 | CASSLSFTTAQYF | TGTGCCAGCAGTTTATCGTTCACGACTGCGCAGTACTTC
- | TRBJ2-7 | TRBD2 | TRBV2 | CASSQQAGLAYEQYF | TGTGCCAGCAGTCAACAAGCGGGACTCGCCTACGAGCAGTACTTC
- | TRBJ2-3 | TRBD1 | TRBV29-1 | CSVLQGSSTDTQYF | TGCAGCGTATTACAGGGGTCTAGCACAGATACGCAGTATTTT